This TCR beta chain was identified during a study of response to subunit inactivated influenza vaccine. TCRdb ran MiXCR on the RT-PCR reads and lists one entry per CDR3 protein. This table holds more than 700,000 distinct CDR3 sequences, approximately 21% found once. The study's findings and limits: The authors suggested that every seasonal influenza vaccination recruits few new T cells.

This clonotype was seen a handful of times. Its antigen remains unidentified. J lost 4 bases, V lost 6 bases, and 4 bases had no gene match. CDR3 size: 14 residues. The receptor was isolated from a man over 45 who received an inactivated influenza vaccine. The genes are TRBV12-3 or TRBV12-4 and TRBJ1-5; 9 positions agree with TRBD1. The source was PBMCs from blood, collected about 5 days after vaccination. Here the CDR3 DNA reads TGTGCCAGCAGAGACAGGGGGGAAAATCAGCCCCAGCATTTT. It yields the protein CASRDRGENQPQHF.